This passage covers 9 T cell receptor beta chains from one sample sequenced in a study of T cell responses to AZD1222 COVID-19 vaccine. The data were produced by immunoSEQ multiplex PCR, yet TCRdb's version contains in-frame clones alone and is incomplete. The sample lists more than 150,000 clones; around 88% were seen once. The sequences come from peripheral blood, collected on day 0 of AZD1222 vaccination. The receptors derive from an adult in good health.

The CDR3 here is CASRAGGSVDGYTF. The CDR3 DNA reads TGTGCCAGCAGGGCAGGGGGGTCAGTGGATGGCTACACCTTC. The chain links TRBV27 to TRBJ1-2, with TRBD1 identical over 7 bases. The CDR3 spans 14 residues. Germline V CDR1 and CDR2: MNHEY, SMNVEV (reference sequence). The V segment lost 6 bases and the J segment 6 bases; nucleotides outside the gene matches: 10.

This chain uses TRBV5-6 with TRBJ2-2; no definite D call. Trimming took 3 bases from V and 1 from J, leaving 16 bases between them. The CDR3 has 17 amino acids. Germline lookup yields CDR1 SGHDT and CDR2 YYEEEE. CDR3: CASSSFLVGLNTGELFF. The CDR3 bases are TGTGCCAGCAGCTCCTTTTTGGTAGGGCTGAACACCGGGGAGCTGTTTTTT. The full variable domain, completed using reference TRBV5-6 and TRBJ2-2, is DAGVTQSPTHLIKTRGQQVTLRCSPKSGHDTVSWYQQALGQGPQFIFQYYEEEERQRGNFPDRFSGHQFPNYSSELNVNALLLGDSALYLCASSSFLVGLNTGELFFGEGSRLTVL.

The genes are TRBV5-6 and TRBJ2-2, with D hard to call. The CDR3 is 12 residues long. Germline V gene data show CDR1 as SGHDT and CDR2 as YYEEEE. With 4 bases removed from V and 3 bases from J, the gap between germline ends came to 4 bases. The CDR3 is CASSPHTGELFF. The CDR3 nucleotides are TGTGCCAGCAGCCCGCACACCGGGGAGCTGTTTTTT.

In nucleotides, the CDR3 is TGTGCCAGCGGGGCTAGCGGGGTCGAGCAGTACTTC. It specifies CASGASGVEQYF. This chain connects TRBV6-5 to TRBJ2-7; 9 bases match TRBD2. The CDR3 extends over 12 amino acids. Germline lookup yields CDR1 MNHEY and CDR2 SVGAGI. V gave up 8 bases and J gave up 6 bases; unmatched junction bases: 5.

This clone was seen just once. J is TRBJ1-6 and V is TRBV10-3, with TRBD1 as a possible D gene (5 bases). This CDR3 comprises 15 residues. Trimming left V 6 bases short and J 10 bases short, with 19 bases between. CDR1 is ENHRY, CDR2 SYGVKD, per germline. CDR3 sequence: CAIRELDTRGSPLHF. The CDR3 bases are TGTGCCATCAGAGAACTGGACACCAGAGGATCACCCCTCCACTTT.

This clone came up once. The rearrangement joins TRBV9 to TRBJ2-5, with a tentative D call TRBD1 (5 bases). The length of the CDR3 is 13 residues. The V gene lost 1 base and the J gene lost 4 bases, with 8 bases spanning the gap. Germline assignment: CDR1 SGDLS and CDR2 YYNGEE. The DNA of the CDR3 is TGTGCCAGCAGCGTAAGTCAGGGAGAGACCCAGTACTTC. Residues: CASSVSQGETQYF.

This sequence joins TRBV6-1 and TRBJ2-7, with D uncertain. Trimming pared 2 bases from V and 2 bases from J, leaving 10 bases between. Looked up from germline, CDR1 is MNHNS and CDR2 is SASEGT. The CDR3 has 14 residues. This CDR3 is CASSEMLRAYEQYF. The CDR3 DNA reads as TGTGCCAGCAGTGAAATGCTCCGAGCCTACGAGCAGTACTTC.

The chain combines TRBV3-1 (or the pseudogene TRBV3-2) with TRBJ2-3; TRBD1 might be the D (5 bases). V was shortened by 5 bases and J by 5 bases, with 17 bases between the two germline ends. CDR1 is LGHDT and CDR2 is YNNKEL in the germline V gene (reference sequence). The CDR3 covers 15 residues. The CDR3: CASSFSTGSKDTQYF. The CDR3 coding sequence is TGTGCCAGCAGCTTTTCTACAGGCTCTAAAGATACGCAGTATTTT.

V usage is TRBV27 and J usage is TRBJ1-1; D remains ambiguous. The CDR3 consists of 13 residues. CDR1 and CDR2 from the germline V gene are MNHEY and SMNVEV (reference sequence). Trimming cost V 2 bases and J 5 bases, with 9 bases left between them. CDR3 in amino acids: CASSLNWRTEAFF. DNA for the CDR3: TGTGCCAGCAGTTTAAATTGGCGGACTGAAGCTTTCTTT.